This T cell receptor (beta chain) was recovered during a study of human T cells and chemical hapten exposure. In the study overall: There were weekly diphenylcyclopropenone doses to the scalp for patients throughout the roughly 23-week study. The study's findings and limits: PT1 expanded TCR counts and patch test score correlated positively. There was alopecia in the donors, so their immune response may differ from that of healthy people.

Only one count was recorded for this clonotype. Its cognate antigen is unknown. This may stem from a read error, because a much larger clone lies one nucleotide away. The conserved phenylalanine or tryptophan normally closing the CDR3 is absent here, so this likely arose from a read error. TCRdb fed the RACE reads into MiXCR, producing one record per CDR3 protein. The data show around 70,000 distinct CDR3 sequences, 11% seen once. The CDR3 has 15 residues. With 0 bases removed from V and 1 base from J, the gap between germline ends came to 9 bases. Germline V gene sequence: CDR1 ENHRY, CDR2 SYGVKD. Sample time point: patch test 3, about 24 weeks after DPC sensitization. The treatment is: therapeutic diphenylcyclopropenone sensitization with weekly scalp DPC. Every donor had alopecia and was 18 to 70 years old; all were suitable for DPC.

The sample was whole blood, taken in connection with sensitization to the hapten diphenylcyclopropenone (DPC). This receptor was obtained from a woman aged 50 to 60 with alopecia areata. Some clones in this sample may be carry-over from other donors' samples. V is TRBV10-3 and J is TRBJ1-1; D is unclear. Here the CDR3 reads CAISESVSKNTEAFL. CDR3 bases: TGTGCCATCAGTGAGTCGGTGAGCAAGAACACTGAAGCTTTCCTT.